Each of the 23 T cell receptor beta chains below was sequenced from the same sample in a study of blood T cells in healthy people across ages. For the second PCR, which ran for about 7 to 12 cycles, a sample-barcoded 5' primer and a J-beta primer mix were used. TCRdb reprocessed the 5' RACE reads via MiXCR and lists one record per CDR3 protein. The sample gives hundreds of thousands of distinct CDR3 sequences, approximately 30% of which show up once; around a sixth is in the top ten. The sample consisted of blood. These receptors all stem from an elderly woman in good health.

This clonotype was seen at least ten times. The chain joins TRBV5-4 to TRBJ2-3; 7 bases agree with TRBD2. CDR3 size: 15 residues. The germline gives CDR1 SGHNT, CDR2 YYREEE (reference sequence). V lost 5 bases, J lost 0 bases, and 6 bases stayed unmatched. Here the CDR3 DNA reads TGTGCCAGCAGAACTAGCGTAGTGAGCACAGATACGCAGTATTTT. It yields the protein CASRTSVVSTDTQYF. Variable domain in full (rest from reference TRBV5-4 and TRBJ2-3): ETGVTQSPTHLIKTRGQQVTLRCSSQSGHNTVSWYQQALGQGPQFIFQYYREEENGRGNFPPRFSGLQFPNYSSELNVNALELDDSALYLCASRTSVVSTDTQYFGPGTRLTVL.

As to this clonotype: A much bigger clone sits one base away, suggesting this may be a read error. V and J are TRBV6-5 and TRBJ1-1, with D possibly matching TRBD1 (5 bases). The germline V gene has CDR1 MNHEY and CDR2 SVGAGI. The CDR3 has 14 amino acids. CDR3: CASSDSRQYTEAFF. CDR3 nucleotide sequence: TGTGCCAGCAGTGACTCTAGACAGTACACTGAAGCTTTCTTT.

The V gene is TRBV7-2, the J gene TRBJ1-4; maybe TRBD1 (6 bases). The germline V and J ends were trimmed by 3 bases and 0 bases, with 14 bases remaining between them. Germline V gene data show CDR1 as SGHTA and CDR2 as FQGNSA. CDR3 length equals 17 residues. The CDR3 nucleotides are TGTGCCAGCAGCTTGACTCAGGGGTTTGCAACTAATGAAAAACTGTTTTTT. Translation gives CASSLTQGFATNEKLFF.

This clonotype was found a few times. The chain combines TRBV21-1 with TRBJ2-7. The tail of the sequence fits TRBJ2-4 better, so the J call may be wrong. TRBV21-1 is a known pseudogene. CDR3 size: 15 residues. In DNA form, the CDR3 reads TGTGCCAGCAGCAAAAAGATTCAATCCAAAAACATTCAGTACTTC. Its protein is CASSKKIQSKNIQYF.

CDR3 residues: CSASISQGLGYTF. DNA for the CDR3: TGCAGTGCTTCGATATCACAGGGTCTTGGCTACACCTTC. The chain employs TRBV20-1 and TRBJ1-2; a weak D match, TRBD1 (6 bases). Per the germline V gene, CDR1 is DFQATT and CDR2 is SNEGSKA (reference sequence). Trimming stripped 5 bases from V and 7 bases from J, with 17 bases between. The CDR3 loop spans 13 amino acids.

This clonotype was seen many times. The chain is built from TRBV7-3 and TRBJ2-1, with D uncertain. This CDR3 spans 14 amino acids. The germline V and J ends were trimmed by 2 bases and 6 bases, with 11 bases remaining between them. The germline gives CDR1 SGHTA, CDR2 FQGTGA. The CDR3 coding sequence is TGTGCCAGCAGCTTAGGGCCGTTCCCCAATGAGCAGTTCTTC. It is translated as CASSLGPFPNEQFF. The variable domain in full, completed from reference TRBV7-3 and TRBJ2-1, reads GAGVSQTPSNKVTEKGKYVELRCDPISGHTALYWYRQSLGQGPEFLIYFQGTGAADDSGLPNDRFFAVRPEGSVSTLKIQRTERGDSAVYLCASSLGPFPNEQFFGPGTRLTVL.

This clonotype was seen only a few times. This chain uses TRBV9 with TRBJ1-4; unclear D gene. Per the germline V gene, CDR1 is SGDLS and CDR2 is YYNGEE. V lost 0 bases, J lost 3 bases, and 9 bases lay in between. This CDR3 has 15 residues. The CDR3 reads CASSVEGRANEKLFF. The CDR3 DNA reads as TGTGCCAGCAGCGTAGAGGGAAGGGCTAATGAAAAACTGTTTTTT.

Concerning this clonotype itself: This may come from a read error, since a much larger clone is one base off. The chain links TRBV27 to TRBJ1-5; D remains unclear. V was shortened by 8 bases and J by 6 bases, with 11 bases between the two germline ends. The CDR3 has 12 residues. Germline values: CDR1 MNHEY, CDR2 SMNVEV (reference sequence). The CDR3 region is CASPHGSQPQHF. CDR3 coding DNA: TGTGCCAGCCCCCACGGGTCTCAGCCCCAGCATTTT.

This clonotype was seen a handful of times. The chain joins TRBV30 to TRBJ2-7, with D possibly being TRBD1 (6 bases). This CDR3 has 16 amino acids. Germline CDR1 and CDR2: GTSNPN and SVGIG (reference sequence). Trimming pared 2 bases from V and 0 bases from J, leaving 17 bases between. CDR3 region: CAWSIGQYSSSYEQYF. The CDR3 coding sequence is TGTGCCTGGAGTATTGGACAGTATTCTAGCTCCTACGAGCAGTACTTC.

This clonotype was found many times. DNA for the CDR3: TGTGCCAGCAGCCGCGTTCTAGCGGGCCAAGAGACCCAGTACTTC. This gives the protein CASSRVLAGQETQYF. The J gene is TRBJ2-5, the V gene TRBV7-2; TRBD2 agrees at 8 bases. Losses at the gene ends were 5 bases for V and 1 base for J; bases not matched to a gene: 6. Looked up from germline, CDR1 is SGHTA and CDR2 is FQGNSA. The CDR3 is 15 amino acids. The full variable domain, its missing parts supplied by reference TRBV7-2 and TRBJ2-5, is GAGVSQSPSNKVTEKGKDVELRCDPISGHTALYWYRQSLGQGLEFLIYFQGNSAPDKSGLPSDRFSAERTGGSVSTLTIQRTQQEDSAVYLCASSRVLAGQETQYFGPGTRLLVL.

This clonotype has only a few counts. A much larger clone differs by one base, so this may be a read error. This sequence joins TRBV7-2 and TRBJ2-7; D might be TRBD2 (6 bases). The J call may be faulty, since TRBJ2-5 better matches the DNA end. This CDR3 contains 15 residues. Germline V gene sequence: CDR1 SGHTA, CDR2 FQGNSA. CDR3 DNA sequence: TGTGCCAGCAGCTTAGATAGGCCCGCGGGAAAGACCCAGTACTTC. This sequence encodes CASSLDRPAGKTQYF.

This clonotype came up many times. This chain uses TRBV10-2 with TRBJ1-2; weak D call: TRBD1 (5 bases). The CDR3 runs to 14 residues. Trimming took 4 bases from V and 4 from J, leaving 13 bases between them. Germline V gene lookup returns CDR1 WSHSY and CDR2 SAAADI. CDR3 in amino acids: CASSGGARLYGYTF. Here the CDR3 DNA reads TGCGCCAGCAGTGGAGGGGCCAGGCTCTATGGCTACACCTTC.

This clonotype was seen a single time. The junction departs from germline at one end; a sequencing error may be responsible. J is TRBJ2-3 and V is TRBV12-3 or TRBV12-4, with TRBD1 identical over 11 bases. CDR3 length: 19 residues. In DNA, the CDR3 is TGTGCCAGCAGTGCCCTAATAGCCGGGACAGGGGGGAGCACAGATGCGCAGTATTTT. Translation gives CASSALIAGTGGSTDAQYF.

V usage is TRBV30 and J usage is TRBJ2-1; 10 bases map to TRBD2. CDR1 GTSNPN and CDR2 SVGIG come from the germline V gene (reference sequence). The CDR3 covers 16 residues. V dropped 1 base and J dropped 3; count of bases not matched to a gene: 6. Written as DNA, the CDR3 is TGTGCCTGGAGTGGTCTAGCGGGGGAATTCTACAATGAGCAGTTCTTC. Its protein product is CAWSGLAGEFYNEQFF.

V gene TRBV4-2 combines with J gene TRBJ2-1; D call uncertain. Deletions cut 4 bases from V and 8 bases from J, with 18 bases between. This CDR3 has 15 amino acids. Germline loops: CDR1 LGHNA, CDR2 YNFKEQ. Written as DNA, the CDR3 is TGTGCCAGCAGCCTAACGTCGAGGAATAGGGATGAGCAGTTCTTC. It is translated as CASSLTSRNRDEQFF.

This clonotype has at least ten counts. The chain couples TRBV24-1 to TRBJ2-1, with D possibly matching TRBD1 (6 bases). The CDR3 contains 15 residues. With 3 bases removed from V and 9 bases from J, the gap between germline ends came to 17 bases. Germline-derived CDR1 and CDR2 are KGHDR and SFDVKD. CDR3 sequence (DNA): TGTGCCACCAGTGATACGATTACCAGGGGTGGTGAGCAGTTCTTC. This translates into CATSDTITRGGEQFF.

This clonotype was detected many times. The chain has TRBV6-1 and TRBJ2-7; weak D call: TRBD1 (6 bases). Germline CDR1 MNHNS, CDR2 SASEGT. This CDR3 has 15 residues. The V gene lost 0 bases and the J gene lost 2 bases, with 11 bases spanning the gap. This chain's CDR3 is CASSEAWTATYEQYF. As DNA, the CDR3 is TGTGCCAGCAGTGAAGCGTGGACAGCTACCTACGAGCAGTACTTC.

This clonotype was found many times. The CDR3 reads CASSSTGFSNQPQHF. CDR3 DNA sequence: TGTGCCAGCAGCTCGACAGGGTTTAGCAATCAGCCCCAGCATTTT. V and J are TRBV5-5 and TRBJ1-5, with 7 bases fitting TRBD1. The CDR3 is 15 residues long. CDR1 is SGHKS and CDR2 is YYEKEE in the germline V gene (reference sequence). Trimming at V came to 3 bases and at J to 0 bases, leaving 3 bases not matched to a gene.

Many counts were recorded for this clonotype. The rearrangement joins TRBV2 to TRBJ1-6; maybe TRBD1 (5 bases). The CDR3 is made up of 15 amino acids. V gave up 3 bases and J gave up 7 bases, with 13 bases separating them. Germline CDR1 SNHLY, CDR2 FYNNEI. CDR3 nucleotide sequence: TGTGCCAGCAGTGAGAACGACAGTTCGAATTCACCCCTCCACTTT. Encoded protein: CASSENDSSNSPLHF.

This clonotype was seen more than once but under ten times. A much larger clone lies one base from this, so it may be a read error. CDR3 DNA sequence: TGTGCCAGCAGCCCCGGGACTAGCGGGGTGAGTGAGCAGTACTTC. Its translation is CASSPGTSGVSEQYF. The chain uses TRBV7-2 and TRBJ2-5; 13 nucleotides match TRBD2. Trimming took 5 bases from V and 11 from J; bases not matched to a gene: 11. The CDR3 has 15 residues. Germline CDR1 is SGHTA and CDR2 is FQGNSA.

This clonotype was found many times. The V and J genes are TRBV30 and TRBJ1-5; D call uncertain. Germline CDR1 and CDR2: GTSNPN and SVGIG (reference sequence). There are 13 residues in the CDR3. Trimming pared 2 bases from V and 8 bases from J, leaving 13 bases between. CDR3 residues: CAWSKERVEPQHF. DNA of the CDR3: TGTGCCTGGAGTAAAGAGAGAGTAGAGCCCCAGCATTTT.

There are many counts of this clonotype. The chain is built from TRBV9 and TRBJ2-1; TRBD2 agrees at 8 bases. J lost 1 base, V lost 3 bases, and 3 bases had no gene match. Germline CDR1 and CDR2: SGDLS and YYNGEE. The CDR3 has 15 residues. The CDR3 nucleotides are TGTGCCAGCAGCGGCGGGGGGTCGTCCTACAATGAGCAGTTCTTC. Its translation is CASSGGGSSYNEQFF. The whole variable domain, remainder taken from reference TRBV9 and TRBJ2-1, is DSGVTQTPKHLITATGQRVTLRCSPRSGDLSVYWYQQSLDQGLQFLIQYYNGEERAKGNILERFSAQQFPDLHSELNLSSLELGDSALYFCASSGGGSSYNEQFFGPGTRLTVL.

The V gene is TRBV6-1, the J gene TRBJ2-7; D perhaps matches TRBD2 (5 bases). Looked up from germline, CDR1 is MNHNS and CDR2 is SASEGT. The CDR3 contains 13 residues. V lost 0 bases to trimming and J lost 6 bases, with 9 bases between them. The CDR3 nucleotides read TGTGCCAGCAGTGAAGCCCTAGCTCGCGAGCAGTACTTC. This codes for CASSEALAREQYF.